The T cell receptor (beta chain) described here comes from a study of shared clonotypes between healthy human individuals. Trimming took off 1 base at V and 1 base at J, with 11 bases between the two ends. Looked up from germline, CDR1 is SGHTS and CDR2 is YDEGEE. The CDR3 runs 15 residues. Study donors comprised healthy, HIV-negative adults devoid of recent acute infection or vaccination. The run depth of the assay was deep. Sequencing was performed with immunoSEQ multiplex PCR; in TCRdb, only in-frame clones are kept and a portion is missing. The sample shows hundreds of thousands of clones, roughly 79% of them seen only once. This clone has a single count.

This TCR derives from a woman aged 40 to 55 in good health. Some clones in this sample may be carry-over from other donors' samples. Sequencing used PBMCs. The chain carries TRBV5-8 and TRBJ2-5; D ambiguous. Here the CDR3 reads CASSLRLGPQETQYF. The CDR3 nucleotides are TGTGCCAGCAGCTTGCGGCTAGGCCCCCAAGAGACCCAGTACTTC.